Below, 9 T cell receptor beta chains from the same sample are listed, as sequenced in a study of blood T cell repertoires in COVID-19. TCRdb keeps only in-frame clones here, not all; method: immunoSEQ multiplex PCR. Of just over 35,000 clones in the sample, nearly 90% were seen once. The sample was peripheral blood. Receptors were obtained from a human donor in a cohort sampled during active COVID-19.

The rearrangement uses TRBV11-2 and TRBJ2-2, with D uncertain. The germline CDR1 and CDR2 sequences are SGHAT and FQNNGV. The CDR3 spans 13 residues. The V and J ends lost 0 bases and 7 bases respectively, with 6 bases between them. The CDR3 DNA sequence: TGTGCCAGCAGCTTAGATCAGAACGGGGAGCTGTTTTTT. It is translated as CASSLDQNGELFF.

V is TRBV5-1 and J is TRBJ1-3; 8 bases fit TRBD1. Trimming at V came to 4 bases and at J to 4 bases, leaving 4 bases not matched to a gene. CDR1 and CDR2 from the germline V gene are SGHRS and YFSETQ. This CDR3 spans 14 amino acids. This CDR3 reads CASSTTGDGNTIYF. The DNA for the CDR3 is TGCGCCAGCAGCACGACAGGGGACGGAAACACCATATATTTT. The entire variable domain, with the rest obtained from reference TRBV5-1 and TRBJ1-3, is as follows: KAGVTQTPRYLIKTRGQQVTLSCSPISGHRSVSWYQQTPGQGLQFLFEYFSETQRNKGNFPGRFSGRQFSNSRSEMNVSTLELGDSALYLCASSTTGDGNTIYFGEGSWLTVV.

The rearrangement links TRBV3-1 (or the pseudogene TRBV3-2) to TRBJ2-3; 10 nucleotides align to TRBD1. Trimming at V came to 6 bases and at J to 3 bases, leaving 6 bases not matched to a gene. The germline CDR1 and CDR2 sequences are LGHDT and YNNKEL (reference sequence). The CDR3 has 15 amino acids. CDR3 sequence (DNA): TGTGCCAGCAGATCCGGGACAGGGGTGACAGATACGCAGTATTTT. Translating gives CASRSGTGVTDTQYF.

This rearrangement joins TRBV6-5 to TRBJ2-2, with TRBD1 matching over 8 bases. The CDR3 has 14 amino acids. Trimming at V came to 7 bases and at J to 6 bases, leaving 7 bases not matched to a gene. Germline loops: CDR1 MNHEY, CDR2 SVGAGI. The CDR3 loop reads CASKLQGAAGELFF. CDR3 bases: TGTGCCAGCAAGCTGCAGGGGGCTGCCGGGGAGCTGTTTTTT.

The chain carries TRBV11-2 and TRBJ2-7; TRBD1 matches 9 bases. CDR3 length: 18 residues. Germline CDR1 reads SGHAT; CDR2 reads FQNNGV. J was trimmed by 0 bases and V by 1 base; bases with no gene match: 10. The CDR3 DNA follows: TGTGCCAGCAGCTTAGGCCTCCCGCGGGACAGGGCCTCCTACGAGCAGTACTTC. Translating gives CASSLGLPRDRASYEQYF. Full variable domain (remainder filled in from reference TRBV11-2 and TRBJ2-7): EAGVAQSPRYKIIEKRQSVAFWCNPISGHATLYWYQQILGQGPKLLIQFQNNGVVDDSQLPKDRFSAERLKGVDSTLKIQPAKLEDSAVYLCASSLGLPRDRASYEQYFGPGTRLTVT.

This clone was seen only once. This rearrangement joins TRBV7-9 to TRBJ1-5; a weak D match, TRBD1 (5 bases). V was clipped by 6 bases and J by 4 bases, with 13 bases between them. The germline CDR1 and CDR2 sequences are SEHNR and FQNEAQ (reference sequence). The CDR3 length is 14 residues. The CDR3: CASSRPGANQPQHF. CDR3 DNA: TGTGCCAGCAGTCGACCTGGGGCGAATCAGCCCCAGCATTTT.

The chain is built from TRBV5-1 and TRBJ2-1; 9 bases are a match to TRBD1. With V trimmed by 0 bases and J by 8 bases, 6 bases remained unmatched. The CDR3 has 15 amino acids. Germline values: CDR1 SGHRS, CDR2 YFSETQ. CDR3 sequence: CASSLGTGAGDEQFF. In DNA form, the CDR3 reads TGCGCCAGCAGCTTGGGGACAGGGGCAGGAGATGAGCAGTTCTTC.

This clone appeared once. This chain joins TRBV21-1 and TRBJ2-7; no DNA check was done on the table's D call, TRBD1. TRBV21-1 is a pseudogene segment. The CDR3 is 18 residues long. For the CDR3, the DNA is TGTGCCAGCAGCAAAATGGTAAAAAACTACAGGGGCAGGCACGAGCAGTACTTC. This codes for CASSKMVKNYRGRHEQYF.

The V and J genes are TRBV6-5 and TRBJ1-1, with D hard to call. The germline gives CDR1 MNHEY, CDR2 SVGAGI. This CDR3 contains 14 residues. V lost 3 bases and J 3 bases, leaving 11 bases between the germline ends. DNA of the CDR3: TGTGCCAGCAGTTATAGTGAGGATCACACTGAAGCTTTCTTT. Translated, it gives CASSYSEDHTEAFF.